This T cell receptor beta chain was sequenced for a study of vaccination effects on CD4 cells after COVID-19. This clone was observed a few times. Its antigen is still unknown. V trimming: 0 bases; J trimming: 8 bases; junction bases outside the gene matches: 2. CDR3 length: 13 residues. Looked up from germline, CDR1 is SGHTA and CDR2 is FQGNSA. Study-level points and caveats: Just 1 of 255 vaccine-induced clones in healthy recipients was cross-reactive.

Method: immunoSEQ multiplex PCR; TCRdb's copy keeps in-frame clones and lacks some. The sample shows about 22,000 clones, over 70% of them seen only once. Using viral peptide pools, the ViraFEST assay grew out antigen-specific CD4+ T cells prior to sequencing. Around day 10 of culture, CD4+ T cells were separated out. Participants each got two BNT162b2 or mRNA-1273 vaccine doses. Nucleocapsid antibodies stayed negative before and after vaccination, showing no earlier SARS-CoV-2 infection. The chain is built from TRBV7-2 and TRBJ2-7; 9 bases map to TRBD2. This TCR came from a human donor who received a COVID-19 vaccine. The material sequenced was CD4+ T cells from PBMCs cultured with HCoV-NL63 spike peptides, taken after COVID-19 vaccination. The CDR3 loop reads CASSLAREGQQYF. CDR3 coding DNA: TGTGCCAGCAGCTTAGCGCGGGAGGGGCAGCAGTACTTC.